This T cell receptor (beta chain) derives from a study of OX40 agonist ivuxolimab in advanced cancers. For context, the study as a whole: Ivuxolimab, which targeted the costimulatory receptor OX40 (CD134), was an agonistic, fully human IgG2 monoclonal antibody. Intravenous ivuxolimab was administered to patients every 2 weeks at six dose levels: 0.01, 0.1, 0.3, 1.5, 3 and 10 mg/kg. Among the 50 to 55 dose-escalation patients, around 20 had hepatocellular carcinoma, around 15 melanoma, 9 renal cell carcinoma and 9 head and neck cancer. In the dose-escalation cohort, roughly 82% of patients were male, and the mean age was approximately 60 years with a range of roughly 20 to 85. Prior anti-PD-1, anti-PD-L1 or anti-CTLA-4 therapy was permitted, and checkpoint inhibitors had been received by about 37% of dose-escalation patients. Three dose-escalation patients achieved partial responses, one with hepatocellular carcinoma and two with cutaneous melanoma. The purpose of peripheral TCRbeta sequencing was to test whether ivuxolimab changed TCR sequence diversity and led to clonal T-cell expansion. The monotherapy dose-escalation portion (N ≈ 56 patients) of the phase I ivuxolimab trial is reported in the paper. The paper as a whole reports these results and caveats: The antigen specificity of the peripheral T cells that underwent clonal expansion was not determined. In the 0.1-3.0 mg/kg groups, partial responders had among the lowest normalized peripheral clonal expansion, particularly in CD8+ T cells. Low levels of normalized T-cell clonal expansion were also shown by some nonresponding patients. On average, CD8+ T cells showed more expanded clones than CD4+ T cells after ivuxolimab. Clonal expansion of both CD4+ and CD8+ blood T cells was observed from baseline to week 6 at doses 0.1 to 3.0 mg/kg.

On this clone itself: The antigen it binds to is not known. Nothing much larger sits one base from this clone, and base qualities are not available.

Genomic DNA was extracted from sorted cells for sequencing of the TCRbeta CDR3 region. The immunoSEQ Assay was used for sequencing of TCRbeta CDR3 regions. TCRdb re-hosts the immuneACCESS table, in-frame sequences only. Its copies lack some clones; in the studies checked, an unresolved V gene accounts for under half of them, and the cause for the rest is not known. The sample table records around 50,000 clones; roughly nine tenths of these occur just once. Together, the top ten hold 10% to 15% of the sample. Via the germline V gene, CDR1 is SGHVS and CDR2 FQNEAQ. The germline V and J ends show losses of 3 bases and 0 bases respectively, and no gene match explains 1 base of the junction. The CDR3 runs 14 amino acids, cysteine and phenylalanine included. Just the 42-base CDR3 DNA is kept, in frame starting at base 1. Patients with a history of autoimmune disease or receiving systemic immunosuppression were excluded from the trial. In every dose cohort, peripheral blood was drawn for TCR sequencing at baseline, cycle 4 day 1, and cycle 7 day 1. Samples came from an open-label, multicenter, first-in-human phase I dose-escalation trial of ivuxolimab. The trial enrolled adults with locally advanced or metastatic head and neck squamous cell, hepatocellular, melanoma or renal cell carcinoma. Before TCR sequencing, CD4+ T cells and CD8+ T cells were sorted from peripheral blood as separate populations.

The clonotype was recovered from an adult with an advanced solid tumor such as melanoma, head and neck, liver or kidney cancer. The sample here was CD4+ or CD8+ T cells sorted from blood, taken in a trial of the OX40 agonist ivuxolimab. Recombination connected TRBV7-8 to TRBJ1-1; 7 nucleotides in the junction match TRBD1. The encoded CDR3 is CASSLTGMNTEAFF. The bases read TGTGCCAGCAGCTTGACAGGGATGAACACTGAAGCTTTCTTT. The CDR3 plus the reference TRBV7-8 and TRBJ1-1 genes for the other parts give the full variable domain: GAGVSQSPRYKVAKRGQDVALRCDPISGHVSLFWYQQALGQGPEFLTYFQNEAQLDKSGLPSDRFFAERPEGSVSTLKIQRTQQEDSAVYLCASSLTGMNTEAFFGQGTRLTVV.